Each of the 16 T cell receptor beta chains below was sequenced from the same sample in a study of human T cells and chemical hapten exposure. TCRdb processed the RACE reads anew with MiXCR; each CDR3 protein has one entry. Of approximately 86,000 distinct CDR3 sequences detected, approximately 11% appear once; the ten largest clones hold 0.8% to 1.2%. The time point denotes: patch test 3, about 24 weeks after DPC sensitization. Treatment specified: therapeutic diphenylcyclopropenone sensitization with weekly scalp DPC. Source: whole blood, taken in connection with sensitization to the hapten diphenylcyclopropenone (DPC). The receptors were sampled from a woman in her twenties or thirties with alopecia areata. Some clones in this sample may be carry-over from other donors' samples.

Concerning this clonotype: Since a much larger clone is just one base distant, this may be a read error. The V call is TRBV7-2, the J call TRBJ2-5, with a possible D match to TRBD1 (5 bases). Germline CDR1 reads SGHTA; CDR2 reads FQGNSA. V was pared by 5 bases and J by 9 bases, with 19 bases between. CDR3 size: 14 residues. The CDR3 protein is CASSKGLHSESQYF. DNA for the CDR3: TGTGCCAGCAGCAAGGGGCTACATTCGGAGTCCCAGTACTTC.

This clonotype was seen at least ten times. The CDR3 bases are TGTGCCACCAGTCCCTCCGGGACGGCGAACACCGGGGAGCTGTTTTTT. Translating it yields CATSPSGTANTGELFF. V gene TRBV24-1 combines with J gene TRBJ2-2, with D tentatively TRBD1 or TRBD2 (5 bases each). CDR3 length: 16 amino acids. The V end was cut by 6 bases, the J end by 0 bases, with 13 bases between. CDR1 and CDR2 from the germline V gene are KGHDR and SFDVKD.

This clonotype was recorded at least ten times. V and J are TRBV20-1 and TRBJ1-1; D uncertain. The ends were cut back, 6 bases at V and 7 bases at J, with 15 bases in the middle. The CDR3 runs 12 residues. Looked up from germline, CDR1 is DFQATT and CDR2 is SNEGSKA (reference sequence). In DNA, the CDR3 is TGCAGTGCAACCCGGCCGCCTAGTGAAGCTTTCTTT. The encoded protein is CSATRPPSEAFF.

This clonotype has only a few counts. This rearrangement joins TRBV7-9 to TRBJ2-3; perhaps TRBD2 as D (5 bases). Germline V gene sequence: CDR1 SEHNR, CDR2 FQNEAQ (reference sequence). The ends were cut back, 3 bases at V and 1 base at J, with 11 bases in the middle. The CDR3 totals 15 residues. CDR3 sequence reads: CASSLSVGGTDTQYF. The DNA of the CDR3 is TGTGCCAGCAGCTTGTCGGTGGGAGGCACAGATACGCAGTATTTT.

This clonotype has only a few counts. The V and J genes are TRBV5-1 and TRBJ2-6, with D hard to call. The germline CDR1 and CDR2 sequences are SGHRS and YFSETQ. Trimming removed 1 base at V and 0 bases at J, with 5 bases between. The CDR3 runs to 15 residues. The CDR3 reads CASSLRLSGANVLTF. The CDR3 nucleotides read TGCGCCAGCAGCTTGAGGCTCTCTGGGGCCAACGTCCTGACTTTC.

This sequence joins TRBV3-1 and TRBJ2-1; possibly TRBD2 for D (5 bases). Germline CDR1 is LGHDT and CDR2 is YNNKEL (reference sequence). V was cut by 3 bases and J by 3 bases, with 9 bases left in between. The CDR3 consists of 14 residues. The CDR3 sequence is CASSQRRGYNEQFF. The CDR3, as DNA: TGTGCCAGCAGCCAGCGACGGGGCTACAATGAGCAGTTCTTC.

In its sample, this clonotype was seen many times. The chain couples TRBV29-1 to TRBJ2-7, with 12 bases aligning to TRBD2. The germline V gene encodes CDR1 SQVTM and CDR2 ANQGSEA. The ends lost 6 bases at V and 3 bases at J; junction bases unmatched: 12. The CDR3 covers 16 residues. DNA of the CDR3: TGCAGCGTCTTTTTACCTAGCGGGAGGGCCGGCTACGAGCAGTACTTC. The encoded protein is CSVFLPSGRAGYEQYF.

This clonotype was observed at least ten times. The genes are TRBV7-2 and TRBJ1-1, with D possibly being TRBD1 (5 bases). Germline V gene sequence: CDR1 SGHTA, CDR2 FQGNSA. The CDR3 is 15 residues long. Trimming cost V 7 bases and J 4 bases, with 19 bases left between them. CDR3 sequence reads: CASTPPGGRGTEAFF. In DNA form, the CDR3 reads TGTGCCAGCACCCCACCGGGGGGAAGGGGCACTGAAGCTTTCTTT.

This chain links TRBV7-9 with TRBJ1-2, with D possibly matching TRBD1 (5 bases). The CDR3 sequence is 12 residues long. Deletions cut 1 base from V and 8 bases from J, with 8 bases between. Germline CDR1 and CDR2: SEHNR and FQNEAQ (reference sequence). This CDR3 is CASSLVREGYTF. CDR3 DNA sequence: TGTGCCAGCAGCTTAGTCAGGGAAGGCTACACCTTC.

This clonotype was observed a few times. The rearrangement joins TRBV18 to TRBJ2-5, with 12 bases fitting TRBD1. Germline loops: CDR1 KGHSH, CDR2 LQKENI. Trimming at V came to 4 bases and at J to 4 bases, leaving 7 bases not matched to a gene. CDR3 length: 16 residues. DNA of the CDR3: TGTGCCAGCTCACAAACCGGGACAGGGGGCTCAGAGACCCAGTACTTC. Translating it yields CASSQTGTGGSETQYF.

This clonotype has only a few counts. This chain joins TRBV4-3 and TRBJ2-3; 8 positions agree with TRBD2. V dropped 6 bases and J dropped 1; count of bases not matched to a gene: 9. CDR3 length: 16 residues. CDR1 LGHNA and CDR2 YSLEER come from the germline V gene. CDR3 sequence (DNA): TGCGCCAGCAGGCCCGGGAGCGGGAGAGGCACAGATACGCAGTATTTT. Its translation is CASRPGSGRGTDTQYF.

This clonotype has at least ten counts. The V call is TRBV29-1, the J call TRBJ2-1; TRBD1 agrees at 9 bases. This CDR3 is 14 amino acids long. Germline values: CDR1 SQVTM, CDR2 ANQGSEA. After removal of 6 bases from V and 6 bases from J, the junction contained 9 bases not matched to a gene. The CDR3 protein is CSVDPGQGFNEQFF. For the CDR3, the DNA is TGCAGCGTAGACCCGGGACAGGGTTTCAATGAGCAGTTCTTC.

This clonotype was seen ten or more times. The rearrangement links TRBV27 to TRBJ2-5, with 8 bases lining up with TRBD2. The J segment lost 4 bases and the V segment lost 6 bases, leaving 4 bases of the junction unmatched. Germline V gives CDR1 MNHEY, CDR2 SMNVEV (reference sequence). This CDR3 is 13 amino acids long. CDR3 amino acids: CASRQSGRETQYF. CDR3 in DNA: TGTGCCAGCAGGCAGAGCGGGAGAGAGACCCAGTACTTC.

This clonotype was counted ten times or more. This sequence joins TRBV18 and TRBJ2-7; D might be TRBD1 or TRBD2, each matching 5 bases. This CDR3 comprises 14 residues. Germline loops: CDR1 KGHSH, CDR2 LQKENI. V was clipped by 3 bases and J by 3 bases, with 12 bases between them. In nucleotides, the CDR3 is TGTGCCAGCTCACCGGGGAGACAGAACTACGAGCAGTACTTC. As protein: CASSPGRQNYEQYF.

This clonotype came up many times. This chain links TRBV2 with TRBJ1-1; a weak D match, TRBD1 (5 bases). Per germline, CDR1 SNHLY and CDR2 FYNNEI. Trimming pared 4 bases from V and 11 bases from J, leaving 14 bases between. The CDR3 extends over 12 amino acids. The CDR3 region has the DNA TGTGCCAGCAGTGCCGTGGGCCCAGGGGCTTTCTTT. It yields the protein CASSAVGPGAFF.

This clonotype was seen a few times. The CDR3 nucleotides read TGTGCCAGCAGCCAAGACCCCTTACTAGCGTCTAGCACAGATACGCAGTATTTT. Translated, it gives CASSQDPLLASSTDTQYF. The genes are TRBV4-2 and TRBJ2-3, with 7 nucleotides matching TRBD2. The V gene end was trimmed by 0 bases and the J gene end by 0 bases; junction bases not matched to a gene: 9. CDR3 length: 18 residues. CDR1 and CDR2 (germline): LGHNA, YNFKEQ.